The present TCR beta chain was sequenced within a study of blood T cell repertoires in COVID-19. Germline V gene data show CDR1 as LNHDA and CDR2 as SQIVND (reference sequence). The CDR3 covers 15 residues. The V gene lost 7 bases and the J gene lost 2 bases, with 15 bases spanning the gap. Those enrolled, adults aged about 18 to 89 years, came from 24 US areas. Clinical history as reported by participants underpinned cohort assignment. Symptom resolution, clearance, or two negative PCRs marked donors in Cohort 3 as recovered. Generated by immunoSEQ multiplex PCR, the TCRdb table keeps only in-frame clones and is missing some. The sample holds roughly 220,000 clones, about 80% seen once.

The TCR originated in a man aged 35-49 years who had recovered from COVID-19. The rearrangement joins TRBV19 to TRBJ1-5; D is unclear. The material sequenced was PBMCs or T cells enriched from blood (not recorded which). As DNA, the CDR3 is TGTGCCAGTAACCGGGAAGGGCACCGCAATCAGCCCCAGCATTTT. Protein: CASNREGHRNQPQHF.